What follows describes a single T cell receptor beta chain. The record originates from a study of shared clonotypes between healthy human individuals. Trimming left V 6 bases short and J 0 bases short, with 11 bases between. The CDR3 is made up of 14 amino acids. Germline CDR1 and CDR2: MDHEN and SYDVKM. Sequenced by immunoSEQ multiplex PCR; TCRdb stores in-frame clones only, minus some. The sample holds about 2.3 million clones, around 92% seen once. The chain couples TRBV28 to TRBJ1-1; no reliable D call. The specimen was naive CD4+ T cells from PBMCs. Subset here: CD45RA+ positively selected. The sequence derives from a man younger than 35 in good health. Some clones in this sample may be carry-over from other donors' samples. The CDR3: CASRKGQMNTEAFF. CDR3 nucleotides: TGTGCCAGCAGGAAGGGTCAAATGAACACTGAAGCTTTCTTT.